This T cell receptor (beta chain) is drawn from a study of identical twins. V shed 5 bases and J 10 bases; nucleotides not matched to a gene: 13. CDR1 and CDR2 from the germline V gene are LGHDT and YNNKEL (reference sequence). There are 16 residues in the CDR3. A universal primer site was incorporated via template switching, and the cDNA contained unique molecular identifiers. TCRdb re-called the 5' RACE reads with MiXCR, one entry per CDR3 protein. This table holds 200,000 to 250,000 distinct CDR3 sequences, roughly an eighth found once. A remark on this clonotype: Its matching antigen is unknown.

Study observations and caveats: Out-of-frame beta chain sequences displayed weaker excess sharing between twins. Insertions ran lower in abundant cord blood beta clonotypes, though not in memory repertoires. Researchers reported excess low generation probability among twin-shared out-of-frame alpha sequences.

These data also featured in a second study, about yellow fever vaccine responses in identical twins.

This chain links TRBV3-1 with TRBJ1-6, with 8 bases that match TRBD1. The material sequenced was memory (CD45RO+) T cells sorted from blood. The receptor's source is a woman aged 18 to 35 in good health. CDR3 region: CASSSQRTGRMSPLHF. CDR3 sequence (DNA): TGTGCCAGCAGCTCGCAACGGACAGGGCGAATGTCACCCCTCCACTTT.